These 21 T cell receptor beta chains share one sample of origin, sequenced in a study of cytomegalovirus exposure and HLA in healthy donors. 13 Jbeta primers and 60 Vbeta primers were used for the PCR. Clones were sequenced by immunoSEQ multiplex PCR, and TCRdb holds only the in-frame ones, with some missing. The profile shows some 180,000 clones, about 81% of them singletons. The specimen sequenced was PBMCs. The receptors stem from a man aged 35 to 55 in good health and CMV-seronegative.

This clone was detected only once. This chain uses TRBV5-1 with TRBJ1-1; TRBD1 matches 11 bases. The trim removed 4 bases at V and 4 bases at J, leaving 9 bases unmatched. The CDR3 spans 16 residues. Germline V CDR1 and CDR2: SGHRS, YFSETQ. CDR3: CASSLTTGTGGTEAFF. The CDR3 DNA sequence: TGCGCCAGCAGCCTGACTACCGGGACAGGGGGCACTGAAGCTTTCTTT.

V is TRBV4-2 and J is TRBJ2-3; D is uncertain. This CDR3 has 16 amino acids. Germline V gene lookup returns CDR1 LGHNA and CDR2 YNFKEQ. Trimming cost V 1 base and J 1 base, with 12 bases left between them. DNA for the CDR3: TGTGCCAGCAGCCAAGTATCTCTCACGGGCACAGATACGCAGTATTTT. It translates to CASSQVSLTGTDTQYF.

The chain couples TRBV19 to TRBJ1-1; D gene ambiguous. V was shortened by 5 bases and J by 3 bases, with 7 bases between the two germline ends. The V gene's germline CDR1 is LNHDA and CDR2 SQIVND (reference sequence). The CDR3 sequence is 12 residues long. The CDR3 spells CASSPGYTEAFF. Written as DNA, the CDR3 is TGTGCCAGTAGTCCCGGGTACACTGAAGCTTTCTTT. The variable domain in full, completed from reference TRBV19 and TRBJ1-1, reads DGGITQSPKYLFRKEGQNVTLSCEQNLNHDAMYWYRQDPGQGLRLIYYSQIVNDFQKGDIAEGYSVSREKKESFPLTVTSAQKNPTAFYLCASSPGYTEAFFGQGTRLTVV.

The gene calls are TRBV7-2 and TRBJ2-2; 12 nucleotides align to TRBD2. The CDR3 consists of 18 residues. Losses at the gene ends were 5 bases for V and 5 bases for J; bases not matched to a gene: 12. The V gene's germline CDR1 is SGHTA and CDR2 FQGNSA. The DNA for the CDR3 is TGTGCCAGCAGCCAGCGGGCTAGCGGGGGGGCGGGTACCGGGGAGCTGTTTTTT. This codes for CASSQRASGGAGTGELFF.

This clone occurred once. This chain's CDR3 is CASSYSLGQPPLHF. CDR3 nucleotide sequence: TGTGCCAGCAGTTACTCTCTAGGACAGCCACCCCTCCACTTT. This chain links TRBV6-5 with TRBJ1-6; a weak D match, TRBD1 (6 bases). Germline CDR1 reads MNHEY; CDR2 reads SVGAGI. The V end lost 0 bases, the J end lost 11 bases, and 11 bases lay between the germline ends. CDR3 size: 14 residues.

This chain connects TRBV10-3 to TRBJ2-7, with 10 bases aligning to TRBD2. Losses at the gene ends were 4 bases for V and 6 bases for J; bases not matched to a gene: 6. This CDR3 spans 14 amino acids. CDR1 is ENHRY, CDR2 SYGVKD, per germline. In nucleotides, the CDR3 is TGTGCCATCAGTGGGGCTAGCGGGAGTGGCGAGCAGTACTTC. Residues: CAISGASGSGEQYF.

This chain uses TRBV21-1 with TRBJ2-3; TRBD1 is the table's D call and was not checked against the DNA. TRBV21-1 is classified as a pseudogene. This CDR3 is built from 14 residues. The CDR3 sequence: CASLTGDPTDTQYF. The CDR3 DNA follows: TGTGCCAGCCTTACAGGGGACCCCACAGATACGCAGTATTTT.

J is TRBJ1-3 and V is TRBV19; no definite D call. V was cut by 10 bases and J by 0 bases, with 13 bases left in between. CDR1 and CDR2 (germline): LNHDA, SQIVND (reference sequence). The CDR3 covers 14 residues. CDR3 DNA sequence: TGTGCCACCGCCCCGGGGAGCTCTGGAAACACCATATATTTT. Protein product: CATAPGSSGNTIYF.

V is TRBV2 and J is TRBJ2-7, with 11 nucleotides matching TRBD1. The junction had 4 bases not matched to a gene; V was cut back by 9 bases and J by 3 bases. The CDR3 spans 13 residues. Germline lookup yields CDR1 SNHLY and CDR2 FYNNEI. The CDR3 nucleotides are TGTGCCAGAGCCGGGACAGGGGGCTACGAGCAGTACTTC. It encodes CARAGTGGYEQYF.

The V gene is TRBV9, the J gene TRBJ2-2; the D gene is possibly TRBD1 (5 bases). Germline CDR1 and CDR2: SGDLS and YYNGEE. Trimming stripped 0 bases from V and 2 bases from J, with 11 bases between. The CDR3 length is 16 residues. For the CDR3, the DNA is TGTGCCAGCAGCGTAGCAGGCAGGGTAAACACCGGGGAGCTGTTTTTT. Its protein is CASSVAGRVNTGELFF.

The chain recombines TRBV30 with TRBJ2-1; 9 bases are shared with TRBD2. The junction had 8 bases not matched to a gene; V was cut back by 4 bases and J by 1 base. Germline V gene data show CDR1 as GTSNPN and CDR2 as SVGIG (reference sequence). CDR3 length: 16 amino acids. This chain's CDR3 is CAWTLGLAQSYNEQFF. The CDR3 DNA reads TGTGCCTGGACCTTAGGACTAGCGCAGTCCTACAATGAGCAGTTCTTC.

This clone appeared once. The chain employs TRBV30 and TRBJ2-7, with a tentative D call TRBD1 (5 bases). Per the germline V gene, CDR1 is GTSNPN and CDR2 is SVGIG (reference sequence). The CDR3 contains 12 residues. V was cut by 7 bases and J by 3 bases, with 13 bases left in between. In DNA form, the CDR3 reads TGTGCCTCCGCACAGGTAGTCTACGAGCAGTACTTC. It is translated as CASAQVVYEQYF.

The rearrangement links TRBV6-5 to TRBJ2-7, with D possibly TRBD1 on 7 matching bases. Trimming cost V 4 bases and J 4 bases, with 11 bases left between them. The CDR3 is 13 amino acids. CDR1 and CDR2 (germline): MNHEY, SVGAGI. The DNA of the CDR3 is TGTGCCAGCAGTTTACAGGGGAGGTACGAGCAGTACTTC. As protein: CASSLQGRYEQYF.

The CDR3 loop reads CASSTGLAGVHEQFF. CDR3 sequence (DNA): TGTGCCAGTAGTACTGGACTAGCGGGAGTCCATGAGCAGTTCTTC. J is TRBJ2-1 and V is TRBV19, with 13 bases lining up with TRBD2. In germline, CDR1 is LNHDA, CDR2 SQIVND (reference sequence). V shed 4 bases, J shed 8 bases, and the junction held 5 bases outside the gene matches. The CDR3 runs to 15 residues.

The J gene is TRBJ1-1, the V gene TRBV6-6; D is unresolved. Germline values: CDR1 MNHNY, CDR2 SVGAGI (reference sequence). Trimming pared 6 bases from V and 1 base from J, leaving 12 bases between. CDR3 length: 14 amino acids. The CDR3 DNA reads TGTGCCAGCAGCCCGGGTAAAACGAACACTGAAGCTTTCTTT. Translation gives CASSPGKTNTEAFF.

The genes are TRBV10-3 and TRBJ2-7; 9 bases line up with TRBD1. From germline, CDR1 is ENHRY and CDR2 SYGVKD. This CDR3 is built from 15 residues. Trimming cost V 10 bases and J 6 bases; bases outside gene matches: 16. In DNA, the CDR3 is TGTGCCACCCGGCCTCCAGGGACAGGGATGGCCGAGCAGTACTTC. This translates into CATRPPGTGMAEQYF.

This chain joins TRBV7-3 and TRBJ2-6; D uncertain. Trimming left V 5 bases short and J 0 bases short, with 5 bases between. This CDR3 region has 14 residues. Per the germline V gene, CDR1 is SGHTA and CDR2 is FQGTGA. CDR3 sequence: CASSPSSGANVLTF. The CDR3 DNA reads TGTGCCAGCAGCCCGAGCTCTGGGGCCAACGTCCTGACTTTC.

The rearrangement links TRBV2 to TRBJ2-1; perhaps TRBD1 as D (6 bases). This CDR3 spans 15 amino acids. V was cut by 1 base and J by 3 bases, with 10 bases left in between. CDR1 SNHLY and CDR2 FYNNEI come from the germline V gene. CDR3 sequence reads: CASSEEQGDYNEQFF. In DNA form, the CDR3 reads TGTGCCAGCAGTGAAGAACAGGGAGACTACAATGAGCAGTTCTTC.

The J gene is TRBJ2-7, the V gene TRBV6-6, with TRBD1 matching over 9 bases. Trimming cost V 5 bases and J 3 bases; bases outside gene matches: 11. The CDR3 runs 16 residues. Germline V gene data show CDR1 as MNHNY and CDR2 as SVGAGI (reference sequence). The CDR3 bases are TGTGCCAGCAGTCGAGTCTCCGGGACAGGGAACTACGAGCAGTACTTC. Protein product: CASSRVSGTGNYEQYF.

V gene TRBV15 combines with J gene TRBJ2-7, with D unclear. The CDR3 extends over 15 amino acids. The germline V and J ends were trimmed by 0 bases and 0 bases, with 9 bases remaining between them. Germline CDR1 reads LNHNV; CDR2 reads YYDKDF (reference sequence). CDR3 protein: CATSRDQAPSYEQYF. CDR3 nucleotide sequence: TGTGCCACCAGCAGAGATCAGGCGCCCTCCTACGAGCAGTACTTC.

The genes are TRBV23-1 and TRBJ1-5, with D unresolved. TRBV23-1 is placed among ORFs of uncertain function. There are 13 residues in the CDR3. The V end was cut by 7 bases, the J end by 0 bases, with 7 bases between. The CDR3 DNA sequence: TGCGCCAGCATGAGAAATAGCAATCAGCCCCAGCATTTT. Amino acids: CASMRNSNQPQHF.